The rows below give T cell receptor beta chains drawn from one sample of a study of technical replicates of blood from a handful of donors. This table comes from immunoSEQ multiplex PCR, and its TCRdb copy is limited to in-frame clones, with some not included. This sample has about 70,000 clones; more than 85% occur once, and the top ten carry over 3.5%. The sample was PBMCs. All receptors come from a human donor in good health. Some clones in this sample may be carry-over from other donors' samples. Each CDR3 is given with its conserved first and last residue.

V: TRBV7-2
J: TRBJ2-7
CDR3: CASSRGMLAGGPGEQYF

V: TRBV7-9
J: TRBJ2-1
CDR3: CASSPGTSGGAIVDNEQFF

V: TRBV4-1
J: TRBJ1-1
CDR3: CASSQEGTGLNTEAFF

V: TRBV6-5
J: TRBJ2-6
CDR3: CASSYSSLTGANVLTF

V: TRBV7-2
J: TRBJ2-1
CDR3: CASSSGGYSGKGNEQFF

V: TRBV6-5
J: TRBJ2-1
CDR3: CASRSTGLNNEQFF

V: TRBV10-1
J: TRBJ2-1
CDR3: CASRRSSYNEQFF

V: TRBV15
J: TRBJ2-1
CDR3: CATRWANEQFF

V: TRBV25-1
J: TRBJ2-2
CDR3: CASSDGENTGELFF

V: TRBV28
J: TRBJ1-2
CDR3: CASSSGQGAAIGYGYTF

V: TRBV6-6
J: TRBJ1-2
CDR3: CASSPPEGANYGYTF

V: TRBV28
J: TRBJ1-2
CDR3: CASSLGGQGDYGYTF

V: TRBV30
J: TRBJ2-3
CDR3: CAWGLSTDTQYF

V: TRBV6-1
J: TRBJ1-2
CDR3: CATKLWGGEVGYTF

V: TRBV6-5
J: TRBJ1-1
CDR3: CASRATLNTEAFF

V: TRBV19
J: TRBJ2-1
CDR3: CASSQRDRGEAYNEQFF

V: TRBV19
J: TRBJ2-2
CDR3: CASSARQGVGNTGELFF

V: TRBV4-1
J: TRBJ2-6
CDR3: CASSQDRESSGANVLTF

V: TRBV10-3
J: TRBJ1-4
CDR3: CAISATGGGEKLFF

V: TRBV18
J: TRBJ2-2
CDR3: CASSPAASSHGELFF

V: TRBV28
J: TRBJ1-2
CDR3: CASSPQTSANYGYTF

V: TRBV6-5
J: TRBJ2-3
CDR3: CASSYSTLSDTQYF

V: TRBV7-2
J: TRBJ2-7
CDR3: CASSYGTEGYEQYF

V: TRBV4-1
J: TRBJ2-1
CDR3: CASRDLGTNEQFF

V: TRBV19
J: TRBJ2-1
CDR3: CASSRGRDSNEQFF

V: TRBV7-9
J: TRBJ2-2
CDR3: CASSPREGNTGELFF

V: TRBV7-9
J: TRBJ2-7
CDR3: CASGTGGRHEQYF

V: TRBV6-5
J: TRBJ1-2
CDR3: CASSYQQRNYGYTF

V: TRBV6-1
J: TRBJ2-5
CDR3: CASSVIPPRGGETQYF

V: TRBV5-5
J: TRBJ1-1
CDR3: CASSLIGGGMTEAFF

V: TRBV7-8
J: TRBJ1-1
CDR3: CASSFGGPHTEAFF

V: TRBV6-5
J: TRBJ2-2
CDR3: CASSSPRGGYTGELFF

V: TRBV19
J: TRBJ2-5
CDR3: CASALGTSDQETQYF

V: TRBV6-5
J: TRBJ1-1
CDR3: CATRTGIMNTEAFF

V: TRBV30
J: TRBJ2-7
CDR3: CAWSVLGTGGYEQYF

V: TRBV12-2
J: TRBJ2-4
CDR3: CASRSDSQTAKNIQYF

V: TRBV7-9
J: TRBJ2-7
CDR3: CASSLSHSYEQYF

V: TRBV9
J: TRBJ1-5
CDR3: CASSATGHNQPQHF

V: TRBV7-2
J: TRBJ2-7
CDR3: CASSIMSGAVSYEQYF

V: TRBV2
J: TRBJ1-6
CDR3: CASSVQGAYSPLHF

V: TRBV7-6
J: TRBJ1-5
CDR3: CASSLQPGSQQVQPQHF

V: TRBV30
J: TRBJ1-1
CDR3: CAWSFLGQANTEAFF

V: TRBV7-7
J: TRBJ2-7
CDR3: CASSSGADYEQYF

V: TRBV30
J: TRBJ1-2
CDR3: CAWSVHLASNYGYTF

V: TRBV29-1
J: TRBJ2-5
CDR3: CSAIGRVDWTQYF

V: TRBV9
J: TRBJ2-3
CDR3: CASSPLLDTQYF

V: TRBV2
J: TRBJ2-5
CDR3: CARSQGTGAGTQYF

V: TRBV6-1
J: TRBJ2-5
CDR3: CASSGDLAGGIETQYF

V: TRBV6-5
J: TRBJ2-3
CDR3: CASSLTSGSADTQYF

V: TRBV7-3
J: TRBJ1-1
CDR3: CASSTQQGAEAFF

V: TRBV7-7
J: TRBJ2-3
CDR3: CASSSSVDRNTQYF

V: TRBV7-2
J: TRBJ2-3
CDR3: CASSPSGSRTDTQYF

V: TRBV5-6
J: TRBJ2-7
CDR3: CASGVSSGQGKKQYF

V: TRBV5-1
J: TRBJ2-7
CDR3: CASSLTGALYEQYF

V: TRBV2
J: TRBJ1-2
CDR3: CASSEALGRQGSGDYGYTF

V: TRBV27
J: TRBJ1-5
CDR3: CASSLRGKTLDKDQPQHF

V: TRBV18
J: TRBJ1-1
CDR3: CASSPVGGNTEAFF

V: TRBV4-2
J: TRBJ2-3
CDR3: CASSQEGLATGTDTQYF

V: TRBV5-4
J: TRBJ2-7
CDR3: CASSSQGATYEQYF

V: TRBV9
J: TRBJ1-2
CDR3: CASSVTGTDYGYTF